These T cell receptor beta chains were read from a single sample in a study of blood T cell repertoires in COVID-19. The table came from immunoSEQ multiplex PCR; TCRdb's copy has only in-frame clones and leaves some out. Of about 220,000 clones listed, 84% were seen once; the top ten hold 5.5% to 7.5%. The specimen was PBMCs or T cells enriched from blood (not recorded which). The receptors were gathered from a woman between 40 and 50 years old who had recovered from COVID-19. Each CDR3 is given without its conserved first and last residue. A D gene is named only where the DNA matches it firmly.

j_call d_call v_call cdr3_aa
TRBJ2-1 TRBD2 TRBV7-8 ASSAALLAGATDEQF
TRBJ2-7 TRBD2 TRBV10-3 AISDSGNYEQY
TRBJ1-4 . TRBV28 ASSLGLWRVGESTNEKLF
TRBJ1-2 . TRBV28 ASTTEGNGDYGYT
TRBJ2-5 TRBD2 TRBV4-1 ASSRLAGRFQRETQY
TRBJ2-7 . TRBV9 ASSVGQSTYEQY
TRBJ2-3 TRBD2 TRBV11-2 ASSQNGLAGGGDTQY
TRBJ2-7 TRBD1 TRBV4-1 ASSPGQGKAYEQY
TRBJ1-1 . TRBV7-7 ASSKDINTEAF
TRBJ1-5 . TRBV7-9 ASSLEGGYQPQH
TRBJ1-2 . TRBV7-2 ASSSTVENYGYT
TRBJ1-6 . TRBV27 ASRDRANSPLH
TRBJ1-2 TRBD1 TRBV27 ASGQGAYGYT
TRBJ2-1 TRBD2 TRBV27 ASSLSGTSANNEQF
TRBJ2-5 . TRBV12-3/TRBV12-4 ASSNQETQY
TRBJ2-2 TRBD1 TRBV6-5 ASNLDRGHTGELF
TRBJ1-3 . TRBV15 ATSRDRGSGNTIY
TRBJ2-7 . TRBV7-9 ASSLDRERKQY
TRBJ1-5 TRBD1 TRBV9 ASSFQGDSNQPQH
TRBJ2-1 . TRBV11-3 ASSQGLGGNEQF
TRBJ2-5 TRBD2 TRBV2 ASSGSRTSGIQETQY
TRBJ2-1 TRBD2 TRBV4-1 ASSQGLAKGVEQF
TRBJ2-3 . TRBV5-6 ASSLAQGTDTQY
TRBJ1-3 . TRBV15 ATSRDLPSVVLPSGNTIY
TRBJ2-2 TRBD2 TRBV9 ASSLSRTSGTGELF
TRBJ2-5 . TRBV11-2 ASSTLDRSLSPTQY
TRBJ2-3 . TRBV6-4 ASSDDYTDTQY
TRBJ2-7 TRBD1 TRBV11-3 ASSSGQGYEQY
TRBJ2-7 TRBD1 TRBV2 ASKDRGWSYEQY
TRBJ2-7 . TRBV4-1 ASSQGRGTYEQY
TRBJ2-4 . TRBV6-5 ASSRGVLAKNIQY
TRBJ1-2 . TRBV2 ASSEVGGRNYGYT
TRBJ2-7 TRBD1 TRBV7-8 ASSAYRGTYEQY
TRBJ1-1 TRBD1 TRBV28 ASSPAGGRDTEAF
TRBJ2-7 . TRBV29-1 SAIDISTYEQY
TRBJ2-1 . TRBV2 ASSEPLGAGSYNEQF
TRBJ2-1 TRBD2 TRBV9 ASSAPLGGIGGEQF